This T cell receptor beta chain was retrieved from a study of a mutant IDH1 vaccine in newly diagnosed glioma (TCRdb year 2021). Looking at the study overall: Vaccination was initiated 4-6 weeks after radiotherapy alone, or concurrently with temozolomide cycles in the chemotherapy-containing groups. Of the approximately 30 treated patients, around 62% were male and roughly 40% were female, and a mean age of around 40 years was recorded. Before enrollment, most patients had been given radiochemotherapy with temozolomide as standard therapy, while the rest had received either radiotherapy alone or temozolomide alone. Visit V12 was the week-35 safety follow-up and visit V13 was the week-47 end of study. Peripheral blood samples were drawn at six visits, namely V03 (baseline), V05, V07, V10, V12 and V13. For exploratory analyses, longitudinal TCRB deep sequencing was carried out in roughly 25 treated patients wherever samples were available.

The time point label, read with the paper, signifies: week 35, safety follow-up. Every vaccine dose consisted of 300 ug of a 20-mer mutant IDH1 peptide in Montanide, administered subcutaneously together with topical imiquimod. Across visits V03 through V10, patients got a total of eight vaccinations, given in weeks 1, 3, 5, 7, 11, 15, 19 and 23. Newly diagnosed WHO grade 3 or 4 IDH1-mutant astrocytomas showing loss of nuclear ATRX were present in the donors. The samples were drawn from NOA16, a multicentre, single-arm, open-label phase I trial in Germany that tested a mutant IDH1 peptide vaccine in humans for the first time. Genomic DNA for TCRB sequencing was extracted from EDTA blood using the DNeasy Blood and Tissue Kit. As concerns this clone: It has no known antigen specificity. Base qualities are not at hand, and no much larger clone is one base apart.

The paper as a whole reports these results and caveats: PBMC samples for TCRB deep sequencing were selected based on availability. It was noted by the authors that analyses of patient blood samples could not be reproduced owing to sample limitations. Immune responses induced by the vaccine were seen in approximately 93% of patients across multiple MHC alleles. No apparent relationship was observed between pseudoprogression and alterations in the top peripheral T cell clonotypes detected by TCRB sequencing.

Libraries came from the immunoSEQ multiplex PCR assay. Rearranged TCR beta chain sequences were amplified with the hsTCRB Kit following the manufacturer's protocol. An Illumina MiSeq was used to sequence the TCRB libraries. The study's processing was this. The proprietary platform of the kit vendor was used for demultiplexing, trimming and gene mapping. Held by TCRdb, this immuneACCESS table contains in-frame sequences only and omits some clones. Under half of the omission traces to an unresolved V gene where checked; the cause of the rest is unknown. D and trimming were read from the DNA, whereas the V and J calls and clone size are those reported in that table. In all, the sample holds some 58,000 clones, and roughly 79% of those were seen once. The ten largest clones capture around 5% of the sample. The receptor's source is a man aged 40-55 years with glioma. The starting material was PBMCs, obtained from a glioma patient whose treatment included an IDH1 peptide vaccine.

CDR3 loop: CASSLTEGVSGNTIYF. The DNA is TGTGCCAGCAGCTTAACCGAAGGGGTATCTGGAAACACCATATATTTT. The chain was built from TRBV5-8 and TRBJ1-3, with a tentative D gene TRBD1 over 5 matching bases. The junction carries 13 bases between V and J, which are trimmed by 2 bases and 1 base respectively. CDR1 and CDR2 are read off the germline V gene as SGHTS and YDEGEE. Measured from the cysteine to the phenylalanine, the CDR3 is 16 residues long. The sequence is cut down to CDR3 DNA, 48 bases in frame from base 1.